These 25 T cell receptor beta chains were sequenced from one sample in a study of blood T cell repertoires in COVID-19. Repertoires were generated with immunoSEQ multiplex PCR, while TCRdb's copy carries only in-frame clones and drops some. Of around 210,000 clones in the sample, 70% to 90% were seen once. The sequenced sample consisted of peripheral blood. Receptors were obtained from a man in his fifties with COVID-19, enrolled during active disease.

The chain links TRBV3-1 (or the pseudogene TRBV3-2) to TRBJ1-2; D perhaps matches TRBD1 (5 bases). Trimming removed 4 bases at V and 10 bases at J, with 19 bases between. The germline V gene encodes CDR1 LGHDT and CDR2 YNNKEL (reference sequence). This CDR3 is 14 amino acids long. The CDR3 DNA reads TGTGCCAGCAGCCTGGAGGGGCCGGGGCTATCCTACACCTTC. Protein product: CASSLEGPGLSYTF.

The chain couples TRBV4-1 to TRBJ2-7; no clear D. From germline, CDR1 is MGHRA and CDR2 YSYEKL. The V gene lost 0 bases and the J gene lost 2 bases, with 14 bases spanning the gap. CDR3 size: 16 residues. The CDR3 DNA reads TGCGCCAGCAGCCAAGAGGCACACGCCCCAGCCTACGAGCAGTACTTC. It yields the protein CASSQEAHAPAYEQYF.

This rearrangement joins TRBV6-1 to TRBJ1-5, with a tentative D call TRBD1 (5 bases). The CDR3 sequence is 17 residues long. V gave up 2 bases and J gave up 4 bases, with 18 bases separating them. Germline CDR1 MNHNS, CDR2 SASEGT. This CDR3 is CASSERPPDRLNQPQHF. CDR3 coding DNA: TGTGCCAGCAGTGAACGTCCCCCAGACAGACTTAATCAGCCCCAGCATTTT.

The gene calls are TRBV9 and TRBJ2-3; 7 bases align to TRBD2. The CDR3 covers 14 residues. Germline assignment: CDR1 SGDLS and CDR2 YYNGEE. With V trimmed by 3 bases and J by 2 bases, 3 bases remained unmatched. CDR3 in DNA: TGTGCCAGCAGCGAGACTAGCCACACAGATACGCAGTATTTT. Protein: CASSETSHTDTQYF.

This chain links TRBV4-1 with TRBJ2-2; TRBD1 matches 12 bases. Germline CDR1 and CDR2: MGHRA and YSYEKL. The J segment lost 6 bases and the V segment lost 4 bases, leaving 12 bases of the junction unmatched. The CDR3 spans 18 residues. The chain's CDR3 is CASSRGQGAKSLAGELFF. The CDR3 coding sequence is TGCGCCAGCAGCCGGGGACAGGGGGCTAAGAGTTTAGCCGGGGAGCTGTTTTTT.

J is TRBJ1-2 and V is TRBV14; the D is unclear. Trimming shortened V by 1 base and J by 3 bases, and 12 bases separated the two germline ends. This CDR3 is 15 amino acids long. Germline values: CDR1 SGHDN, CDR2 FVKESK. CDR3 sequence reads: CASSQGTVFDYGYTF. The CDR3 nucleotides are TGTGCCAGCAGCCAAGGAACAGTCTTTGACTATGGCTACACCTTC.

The table lists this clone with a count of one. V gene TRBV5-1 combines with J gene TRBJ1-1; 9 bases align to TRBD1. V was clipped by 5 bases and J by 2 bases; unmatched bases: 10. CDR1 is SGHRS and CDR2 is YFSETQ in the germline V gene. The CDR3 is 16 residues long. The CDR3 sequence: CASSRGRDRVNTEAFF. The CDR3 coding sequence is TGCGCCAGCAGTCGCGGTCGGGACAGGGTCAACACTGAAGCTTTCTTT.

The rearrangement uses TRBV7-9 and TRBJ1-1; D not certain. The CDR3 runs 12 residues. Germline assignment: CDR1 SEHNR and CDR2 FQNEAQ (reference sequence). V lost 1 base, J lost 6 bases, and 6 bases lay in between. For the CDR3, the DNA is TGTGCCAGCAGCTTAGATATGTCTGAAGCTTTCTTT. Its translation: CASSLDMSEAFF.

The chain combines TRBV27 with TRBJ1-1; 9 bases match TRBD1. CDR3 size: 19 residues. The trim removed 5 bases at V and 1 base at J, leaving 17 bases unmatched. The germline CDR1 and CDR2 sequences are MNHEY and SMNVEV (reference sequence). The CDR3 region is CASSTNMAAIQGANTEAFF. The CDR3 nucleotides read TGTGCCAGCAGTACCAATATGGCGGCAATACAGGGGGCGAACACTGAAGCTTTCTTT.

This clone was counted a single time. V and J are TRBV10-3 and TRBJ1-5; TRBD1 is a possible D gene (6 bases). Germline CDR1 ENHRY, CDR2 SYGVKD. V lost 2 bases to trimming and J lost 11 bases, with 19 bases between them. The CDR3 sequence is 15 residues long. The DNA for the CDR3 is TGTGCCATCAGTGAGGGGGTAGGGGGAATGGGGTCCCAGCATTTT. Amino acid sequence: CAISEGVGGMGSQHF.

The chain uses TRBV18 and TRBJ2-7; the D gene is possibly TRBD1 (7 bases). V lost 4 bases to trimming and J lost 3 bases, with 19 bases between them. In germline, CDR1 is KGHSH, CDR2 LQKENI. This CDR3 spans 16 amino acids. The CDR3 DNA follows: TGTGCCAGCTCACACATCCCCAGGGGGGATAACTACGAGCAGTACTTC. Protein: CASSHIPRGDNYEQYF.

V gene TRBV9 combines with J gene TRBJ2-2; 7 nucleotides agree with TRBD2. CDR3 length equals 15 residues. V shed 0 bases, J shed 6 bases, and the junction held 5 bases outside the gene matches. Per germline, CDR1 SGDLS and CDR2 YYNGEE. The CDR3 nucleotides are TGTGCCAGCAGCGTAGAGGGCGGGAGATCCGGGGAGCTGTTTTTT. This sequence encodes CASSVEGGRSGELFF.

V is TRBV5-1 and J is TRBJ2-3, with 10 bases identical to TRBD2. The CDR3 spans 14 residues. J gave up 3 bases and V 5 bases, and 3 bases lay outside the gene matches. Germline V gene data show CDR1 as SGHRS and CDR2 as YFSETQ. The CDR3 spells CASSRTSGTDTQYF. In DNA form, the CDR3 reads TGCGCCAGCAGTCGGACTAGCGGAACAGATACGCAGTATTTT. The variable domain in full, completed from reference TRBV5-1 and TRBJ2-3, reads KAGVTQTPRYLIKTRGQQVTLSCSPISGHRSVSWYQQTPGQGLQFLFEYFSETQRNKGNFPGRFSGRQFSNSRSEMNVSTLELGDSALYLCASSRTSGTDTQYFGPGTRLTVL.

The chain has TRBV6-5 and TRBJ2-7; perhaps TRBD2 as D (6 bases). This CDR3 has 13 residues. Trimming removed 4 bases from V and 3 bases from J, with 10 bases in between. Per the germline V gene, CDR1 is MNHEY and CDR2 is SVGAGI. CDR3 sequence (DNA): TGTGCCAGCAGTTTGAGTAGCGGCTACGAGCAGTACTTC. Translated, it gives CASSLSSGYEQYF.

V gene TRBV7-9 combines with J gene TRBJ1-4; 8 bases fit TRBD1. The V and J ends lost 11 bases and 8 bases, in that order; junction bases with no gene match: 10. Germline V lookup: CDR1 SEHNR, CDR2 FQNEAQ (reference sequence). CDR3 size: 13 residues. CDR3 region: CASERTGSEKLFF. The CDR3 nucleotides are TGTGCCTCCGAAAGGACAGGGTCCGAAAAACTGTTTTTT.

This clone was observed a single time. This rearrangement joins TRBV11-2 to TRBJ2-7; 10 nucleotides agree with TRBD2. Trimming took 3 bases from V and 1 from J; bases not matched to a gene: 3. The CDR3 consists of 15 residues. CDR1 and CDR2 from the germline V gene are SGHAT and FQNNGV. CDR3 region: CASSLGLAPSYEQYF. The CDR3 coding sequence is TGTGCCAGCAGCTTGGGACTAGCGCCTTCCTACGAGCAGTACTTC.

This clone has a single count. The genes are TRBV30 and TRBJ2-1; TRBD2 matches at 9 bases. V lost 0 bases and J lost 7; bases outside the gene matches: 19. CDR3 length: 19 residues. From germline, CDR1 is GTSNPN and CDR2 SVGIG (reference sequence). DNA of the CDR3: TGTGCCTGGAGTGTACGTGATGCCTTGATGATAGCGGGGGTGAATGAGCAGTTCTTC. Translated: CAWSVRDALMIAGVNEQFF.

The V and J genes are TRBV29-1 and TRBJ2-5, with 7 bases aligning to TRBD2. The germline V gene encodes CDR1 SQVTM and CDR2 ANQGSEA. V shed 7 bases and J 6 bases; nucleotides not matched to a gene: 11. The CDR3 extends over 13 amino acids. The CDR3 loop is CSAGQGAGKTQYF. The CDR3 nucleotides read TGCAGCGCCGGGCAGGGAGCGGGGAAGACCCAGTACTTC.

The chain uses TRBV15 and TRBJ2-5, with TRBD2 matching over 10 bases. The CDR3 consists of 17 residues. Germline V gene sequence: CDR1 LNHNV, CDR2 YYDKDF (reference sequence). V shed 1 base, J shed 5 bases, and the junction held 10 bases outside the gene matches. Here the CDR3 reads CATSRAIVAGGGETQYF. The CDR3 coding sequence is TGTGCCACCAGCAGAGCTATAGTAGCGGGGGGCGGGGAGACCCAGTACTTC.

The chain employs TRBV3-1 (or the pseudogene TRBV3-2) and TRBJ2-5; a possible D gene is TRBD1 (6 bases). The ends were cut back, 7 bases at V and 5 bases at J, with 17 bases in the middle. The CDR3 is made up of 14 amino acids. Germline values: CDR1 LGHDT, CDR2 YNNKEL (reference sequence). CDR3: CASTPGAGLETQYF. CDR3 sequence (DNA): TGTGCCAGCACTCCAGGGGCTGGCCTGGAGACCCAGTACTTC.

The chain employs TRBV7-8 and TRBJ1-4; the D gene is possibly TRBD1 (6 bases). The germline V and J ends were trimmed by 4 bases and 7 bases, with 13 bases remaining between them. CDR1 and CDR2 from the germline V gene are SGHVS and FQNEAQ. This CDR3 region has 14 residues. DNA for the CDR3: TGTGCCAGCAGCTCAGGACAGTGGAGTGAAAAACTGTTTTTT. The encoded protein is CASSSGQWSEKLFF.

There are a few counts of this clone. This chain connects TRBV30 to TRBJ1-1, with 7 positions matching TRBD1. Germline V gives CDR1 GTSNPN, CDR2 SVGIG (reference sequence). J was trimmed by 7 bases and V by 3 bases; bases with no gene match: 5. The CDR3 has 12 residues. In DNA form, the CDR3 reads TGTGCCTGGAGCCACCAGGGGGGTGAAGCTTTCTTT. Its protein product is CAWSHQGGEAFF. Looking up the rest from reference TRBV30 and TRBJ1-1 gives the full variable domain: SQTIHQWPATLVQPVGSPLSLECTVEGTSNPNLYWYRQAAGRGLQLLFYSVGIGQISSEVPQNLSASRPQDRQFILSSKKLLLSDSGFYLCAWSHQGGEAFFGQGTRLTVV.

The rearrangement links TRBV7-9 to TRBJ2-3; the match to TRBD1 covers 7 bases. The CDR3 totals 15 residues. V trimming: 4 bases; J trimming: 2 bases; junction bases outside the gene matches: 6. CDR1 and CDR2 from the germline V gene are SEHNR and FQNEAQ (reference sequence). Here the CDR3 DNA reads TGTGCCAGCAGCTCGAGGACAGGACCCACAGATACGCAGTATTTT. Residues: CASSSRTGPTDTQYF.

This clone has a single count. The V gene is TRBV7-9, the J gene TRBJ2-7; 8 bases agree with TRBD2. With V trimmed by 1 base and J by 0 bases, 5 bases remained unmatched. The CDR3 sequence is 16 residues long. Germline loops: CDR1 SEHNR, CDR2 FQNEAQ (reference sequence). The CDR3 DNA is TGTGCCAGCAGCTTAGGTGGTAGCGGGGCCTCCTACGAGCAGTACTTC. It codes for CASSLGGSGASYEQYF.

The chain employs TRBV6-6 and TRBJ1-4; possible D gene TRBD1, 6 bases. The germline CDR1 and CDR2 sequences are MNHNY and SVGAGI (reference sequence). The CDR3 contains 15 residues. With 5 bases removed from V and 10 bases from J, the gap between germline ends came to 20 bases. CDR3 in DNA: TGTGCCAGCAGTCCTACAGGGACCCAGGGCCGAAAACTGTTTTTT. Protein sequence: CASSPTGTQGRKLFF.